What follows is one T cell receptor (beta chain) and its context. With 5 bases clipped from V and 3 bases from J, the junction kept 8 bases outside the gene matches. The CDR3 sequence is 15 residues long. Germline-derived CDR1 and CDR2 are SQVTM and ANQGSEA. The entry originates in a study of blood T cell repertoires in COVID-19. Study overall: The United States, Italy and Spain supplied acute and convalescent COVID-19 samples. PBMCs, B-cell-depleted T cells, or T cells were the source of the cDNA or gDNA that made up the material.

The authors' processing: Estimation of nucleated cell counts was performed using reference gene primer amplification. The protocol was immunoSEQ multiplex PCR, while the TCRdb copy is restricted to in-frame clones and leaves out a portion. V and J calls plus clone size are reproduced from that table; the DNA served to infer D and trimming. The sample yields 20,000 to 25,000 clones, approximately 73% seen once. The sequencing sample was made of peripheral blood. The rearrangement joins TRBV29-1 to TRBJ1-5; 9 nucleotides agree with TRBD1. The sequence was obtained from a human donor in a cohort sampled during active or convalescent COVID-19. Here the CDR3 DNA reads TGCAGCGTTCTAACAGGGGGCGCCAACAATCAGCCCCAGCATTTT. Its translation: CSVLTGGANNQPQHF.